Listed here are 24 T cell receptor beta chains from one sample, sequenced in a study of T cell responses to AZD1222 COVID-19 vaccine. Generated by immunoSEQ multiplex PCR, the TCRdb table keeps only in-frame clones and is missing some. This sample yields about 200,000 clones, of which around 94% are seen a single time; about 1.5% belongs to the top ten. The starting material was peripheral blood, obtained 28 days after the second dose of the MenACWY control vaccine. Source of these receptors: an adult who received the MenACWY meningococcal vaccine as a control.

The chain recombines TRBV12-1 with TRBJ2-7; the table assigns TRBD1, which was not confirmed against the DNA. TRBV12-1 is assigned pseudogene status. The CDR3 sequence is 15 residues long. In DNA form, the CDR3 reads TGTGCCAGCAGCTCAACCGGGACAGGCGGGTACGAGCAGTACTTC. It is translated as CASSSTGTGGYEQYF.

The rearrangement joins TRBV2 to TRBJ1-6, with a weak D call TRBD1 (6 bases). CDR1 is SNHLY, CDR2 FYNNEI, per germline. CDR3 length equals 14 residues. V was trimmed by 7 bases and J by 7 bases, leaving 14 bases between them. In nucleotides, the CDR3 is TGTGCCAGCAAGGGGGGCTACGGGAATTCACCCCTCCACTTT. Protein product: CASKGGYGNSPLHF.

V is TRBV30 and J is TRBJ2-3; D is undetermined. The germline V gene encodes CDR1 GTSNPN and CDR2 SVGIG (reference sequence). The CDR3 loop spans 15 amino acids. The V end was cut by 2 bases, the J end by 1 base, with 13 bases between. Here the CDR3 reads CAWSTGGSRTDTQYF. CDR3 nucleotides: TGTGCCTGGAGTACGGGCGGCTCCCGCACAGATACGCAGTATTTT.

The J gene is TRBJ1-2, the V gene TRBV28; D is possibly TRBD1 (6 bases). V was clipped by 5 bases and J by 6 bases, with 7 bases between them. CDR1 MDHEN and CDR2 SYDVKM come from the germline V gene. The CDR3 is made up of 11 amino acids. The CDR3: CASSHRDGYTF. Here the CDR3 DNA reads TGTGCCAGCAGTCACAGGGATGGCTACACCTTC.

This clone was counted once. J is TRBJ1-3 and V is TRBV7-8, with D perhaps TRBD1 (5 bases). With 8 bases removed from V and 0 bases from J, the gap between germline ends came to 8 bases. The CDR3 has 13 residues. The V gene's germline CDR1 is SGHVS and CDR2 FQNEAQ. The CDR3 DNA sequence: TGTGCCAGCGGGGGGAGCTCTGGAAACACCATATATTTT. Its protein is CASGGSSGNTIYF.

This chain joins TRBV25-1 and TRBJ2-7; the D is unclear. The CDR3 covers 13 residues. Between the trimmed V and J ends, which lost 1 base and 2 bases, there was a span of 6 bases. Germline V gives CDR1 MGHDK, CDR2 SYGVNS. CDR3 sequence (DNA): TGTGCCAGCAGTGAATTATTCGCCTACGAGCAGTACTTC. Residues: CASSELFAYEQYF.

This chain uses TRBV5-1 with TRBJ2-5; tentatively, D is TRBD2 (6 bases). CDR3 length: 14 residues. Per germline, CDR1 SGHRS and CDR2 YFSETQ. Trimming shortened V by 4 bases and J by 10 bases, and 20 bases separated the two germline ends. The CDR3 spells CASSGRGLDGGQYF. CDR3 DNA: TGCGCCAGCAGCGGGCGGGGACTCGACGGGGGCCAGTACTTC.

This clone appeared once. The CDR3, as DNA: TGTGCCACCAGTGACTCCCACGGGACAGGGGATGAAGAGACCCAGTACTTC. It encodes CATSDSHGTGDEETQYF. V usage is TRBV24-1 and J usage is TRBJ2-5; 10 positions agree with TRBD1. Losses at the gene ends were 4 bases for V and 3 bases for J; bases not matched to a gene: 10. This CDR3 is built from 17 residues. Looked up from germline, CDR1 is KGHDR and CDR2 is SFDVKD.

The chain employs TRBV4-1 and TRBJ1-2, with TRBD1 as a possible D gene (6 bases). The V end lost 0 bases, the J end lost 3 bases, and 20 bases lay between the germline ends. Germline V gives CDR1 MGHRA, CDR2 YSYEKL. The CDR3 sequence is 18 residues long. The CDR3 loop reads CASSQEIELDRPDYGYTF. CDR3 nucleotide sequence: TGCGCCAGCAGCCAAGAGATTGAGTTGGACAGACCAGACTATGGCTACACCTTC.

This clone has a single count. This chain connects TRBV6-5 to TRBJ1-1, with D perhaps TRBD1 (6 bases). CDR1 is MNHEY, CDR2 SVGAGI, per germline. This CDR3 region has 14 residues. The ends were cut back, 4 bases at V and 2 bases at J, with 11 bases in the middle. The CDR3 nucleotides read TGTGCCAGCAGTTCCGGGACATATAACACTGAAGCTTTCTTT. The encoded protein is CASSSGTYNTEAFF.

On this clone: Its ends do not fully match the called genes, so a read error is possible. This chain uses TRBV5-5 with TRBJ2-5, with D uncertain. The CDR3 runs to 13 residues. CDR1 is SGHKS and CDR2 is YYEKEE in the germline V gene (reference sequence). CDR3 sequence reads: CASSSTLSSTVDF. The CDR3, as DNA: TGTGCCAGCAGCTCGACATTGTCCTCAACGGTCGACTTC.

V is TRBV28 and J is TRBJ1-3, with D possibly matching TRBD1 (5 bases). V was trimmed by 6 bases and J by 2 bases, leaving 20 bases between them. This CDR3 contains 17 residues. Per the germline V gene, CDR1 is MDHEN and CDR2 is SYDVKM. As DNA, the CDR3 is TGTGCCAGCAGGCTTGGGACCCCTAGGGATCCTGGAAACACCATATATTTT. Translation gives CASRLGTPRDPGNTIYF.

The CDR3 loop reads CASSLALAGVTGELFF. The CDR3 DNA reads as TGTGCCAGCAGCTTAGCACTAGCGGGAGTCACCGGGGAGCTGTTTTTT. The chain joins TRBV7-9 to TRBJ2-2, with 11 bases fitting TRBD2. Looked up from germline, CDR1 is SEHNR and CDR2 is FQNEAQ (reference sequence). The CDR3 has 16 residues. The J segment lost 4 bases and the V segment lost 0 bases, leaving 1 base of the junction unmatched.

V is TRBV6-5 and J is TRBJ1-2, with TRBD1 as a possible D gene (5 bases). Germline assignment: CDR1 MNHEY and CDR2 SVGAGI. CDR3 length: 13 residues. Trimming pared 2 bases from V and 7 bases from J, leaving 11 bases between. The CDR3 DNA reads TGTGCCAGCAGTTACGGGGGATTGGGTGGCTACACCTTC. Its translation: CASSYGGLGGYTF.

V gene TRBV7-9 combines with J gene TRBJ2-2; D gene uncertain. V lost 3 bases and J lost 5, with 4 bases in between. The CDR3 runs to 12 residues. Germline V gives CDR1 SEHNR, CDR2 FQNEAQ (reference sequence). The DNA for the CDR3 is TGTGCCAGCAGCTTCGGAACCGGGGAGCTGTTTTTT. Its protein is CASSFGTGELFF.

This chain connects TRBV6-5 to TRBJ2-7; 7 bases line up with TRBD1. The V gene's germline CDR1 is MNHEY and CDR2 SVGAGI. After removal of 5 bases from V and 6 bases from J, the junction contained 13 bases not matched to a gene. This CDR3 is 15 amino acids long. This chain's CDR3 is CASSMTGKTRGEQYF. In DNA, the CDR3 is TGTGCCAGCAGTATGACAGGGAAGACGAGGGGCGAGCAGTACTTC.

This clone was picked up one time. The chain uses TRBV5-1 and TRBJ1-4; D possibly corresponds to TRBD1 (6 bases). V was pared by 0 bases and J by 0 bases, with 9 bases between. The CDR3 sequence is 16 residues long. Germline V gives CDR1 SGHRS, CDR2 YFSETQ. The CDR3 DNA reads as TGCGCCAGCAGCTTGGGGACAGTAACAACTAATGAAAAACTGTTTTTT. Translation gives CASSLGTVTTNEKLFF.

This clone was observed a single time. The chain couples TRBV5-1 to TRBJ2-7; no firm D call. CDR1 is SGHRS, CDR2 YFSETQ, per germline. V was clipped by 4 bases and J by 1 base, with 9 bases between them. The CDR3 sequence is 13 residues long. CDR3 nucleotides: TGCGCCAGCAGCCAGGACGGTTCCTACGAGCAGTACTTC. Amino acids: CASSQDGSYEQYF.

The V gene is TRBV6-5, the J gene TRBJ1-2; the D gene is possibly TRBD1 (6 bases). V shed 7 bases and J shed 6 bases, with 15 bases lying between them. CDR1 is MNHEY and CDR2 is SVGAGI in the germline V gene. This CDR3 has 13 residues. The CDR3 spells CASKQGPTDGYTF. DNA for the CDR3: TGTGCCAGCAAACAGGGCCCTACGGATGGCTACACCTTC.

The chain recombines TRBV29-1 with TRBJ2-3; 10 bases map to TRBD2. The V segment lost 7 bases and the J segment 6 bases; nucleotides outside the gene matches: 16. The CDR3 totals 16 residues. From germline, CDR1 is SQVTM and CDR2 ANQGSEA. The CDR3 loop reads CSALGLARRLDDTQYF. The CDR3 DNA follows: TGCAGCGCCTTGGGACTAGCGAGGAGGCTTGATGATACGCAGTATTTT.

The chain employs TRBV7-3 and TRBJ2-1; D might be TRBD1 (5 bases). This CDR3 spans 13 amino acids. CDR1 and CDR2 (germline): SGHTA, FQGTGA. With 3 bases removed from V and 5 bases from J, the gap between germline ends came to 8 bases. Here the CDR3 DNA reads TGTGCCAGCAGCTTTGACAGTAACAATGAGCAGTTCTTC. Protein product: CASSFDSNNEQFF.

The chain joins TRBV6-5 to TRBJ2-7; tentatively, D is TRBD1 or TRBD2 (5 bases each). Trimming removed 2 bases at V and 7 bases at J, with 15 bases between. CDR3 length: 14 residues. The germline V gene encodes CDR1 MNHEY and CDR2 SVGAGI. CDR3 in DNA: TGTGCCAGCAGTTACGGAGGCGGGTCAGGGGAGCAGTACTTC. Translation: CASSYGGGSGEQYF.

The V and J genes are TRBV7-9 and TRBJ2-1; no firm D call. The V gene lost 4 bases and the J gene lost 5 bases, with 18 bases spanning the gap. Germline assignment: CDR1 SEHNR and CDR2 FQNEAQ (reference sequence). CDR3 length: 16 amino acids. CDR3 in amino acids: CASSSAGLPPNNEQFF. CDR3 bases: TGTGCCAGCAGCTCCGCAGGCCTACCTCCTAACAATGAGCAGTTCTTC. Full variable domain (missing parts from reference TRBV7-9 and TRBJ2-1): DTGVSQNPRHKITKRGQNVTFRCDPISEHNRLYWYRQTLGQGPEFLTYFQNEAQLEKSRLLSDRFSAERPKGSFSTLEIQRTEQGDSAMYLCASSSAGLPPNNEQFFGPGTRLTVL.

The V gene is TRBV10-3, the J gene TRBJ1-1, with a possible D match to TRBD1 (6 bases). The germline CDR1 and CDR2 sequences are ENHRY and SYGVKD. The CDR3 spans 15 residues. The V end was cut by 5 bases, the J end by 1 base, with 14 bases between. The CDR3 reads CAISPSGQQNTEAFF. CDR3 nucleotide sequence: TGTGCCATCAGTCCGAGCGGACAGCAGAACACTGAAGCTTTCTTT.